The 22 T cell receptor beta chains given below trace back to one sample, sequenced in a study of cytomegalovirus exposure and HLA in healthy donors. It was with 60 Vbeta and 13 Jbeta primers that the PCR ran. Measured with immunoSEQ multiplex PCR; TCRdb has only the in-frame clones, and not every one. The sample includes 60,000 to 65,000 clones. Sequenced input: PBMCs. These receptors were taken from a man aged 30 to 45 in good health and CMV-seropositive.

CDR3 DNA sequence: TGTGCCAGCAGAGGACAGGGGGCTAGGCAGCCCCAGCATTTT. It specifies CASRGQGARQPQHF. V is TRBV2 and J is TRBJ1-5, with 11 bases fitting TRBD1. The trim removed 6 bases at V and 7 bases at J, leaving 5 bases unmatched. The V gene's germline CDR1 is SNHLY and CDR2 FYNNEI. CDR3 size: 14 residues.

The rearrangement links TRBV6-5 to TRBJ2-1, with 9 bases identical to TRBD2. The CDR3 covers 14 residues. Trimming removed 2 bases from V and 7 bases from J; junction bases left unmatched: 3. CDR1 is MNHEY, CDR2 SVGAGI, per germline. CDR3 nucleotide sequence: TGTGCCAGCAGTTACGCGGGGGGGCGTAATGAGCAGTTCTTC. Its protein is CASSYAGGRNEQFF.

The V gene is TRBV25-1, the J gene TRBJ2-1; 10 nucleotides agree with TRBD2. V shed 10 bases, J shed 4 bases, and the junction held 13 bases outside the gene matches. There are 16 residues in the CDR3. Germline V gene data show CDR1 as MGHDK and CDR2 as SYGVNS. The CDR3 DNA follows: TGTGCCACCCAAGGACTAGCGGAACCACCGTACAATGAGCAGTTCTTC. It is translated as CATQGLAEPPYNEQFF.

This chain uses TRBV18 with TRBJ2-7; 10 positions match TRBD1. CDR1 KGHSH and CDR2 LQKENI come from the germline V gene. There are 13 residues in the CDR3. J was trimmed by 5 bases and V by 4 bases; bases with no gene match: 2. The CDR3 DNA sequence: TGTGCCAGCTCACTCGGGACAGGGGACGAGCAGTACTTC. Translated: CASSLGTGDEQYF. The complete variable domain, with remaining parts taken from reference TRBV18 and TRBJ2-7, reads NAGVMQNPRHLVRRRGQEARLRCSPMKGHSHVYWYRQLPEEGLKFMVYLQKENIIDESGMPKERFSAEFPKEGPSILRIQQVVRGDSAAYFCASSLGTGDEQYFGPGTRLTVT.

V is TRBV9 and J is TRBJ2-2, with D perhaps matching TRBD2 (6 bases). V lost 0 bases, J lost 5 bases, and 11 bases lay in between. CDR3 length equals 15 residues. CDR1 and CDR2 (germline): SGDLS, YYNGEE. The CDR3 DNA reads as TGTGCCAGCAGCGTAGGGCAGGGAGGTACCGGGGAGCTGTTTTTT. The encoded protein is CASSVGQGGTGELFF.

CDR3 DNA sequence: TGCGCCAGCAGCTTCAGGGTCACCGGGGAGCTGTTTTTT. It codes for CASSFRVTGELFF. The chain uses TRBV5-1 and TRBJ2-2, with D possibly matching TRBD1 (5 bases). The CDR3 runs to 13 residues. Germline CDR1 SGHRS, CDR2 YFSETQ. V was shortened by 2 bases and J by 4 bases, with 6 bases between the two germline ends.

This sequence joins TRBV28 and TRBJ1-3; 12 bases fit TRBD1. Germline V CDR1 and CDR2: MDHEN, SYDVKM. Germline trimming cut 5 bases from V and 4 bases from J; bases unmatched to any gene: 6. The length of the CDR3 is 16 residues. This CDR3 is CASSAPGQGAGNTIYF. CDR3 bases: TGTGCCAGCAGTGCGCCGGGACAGGGGGCGGGAAACACCATATATTTT.

This rearrangement joins TRBV19 to TRBJ2-1; 12 positions agree with TRBD2. The CDR3 loop spans 16 amino acids. Trimming took 5 bases from V and 0 from J; bases not matched to a gene: 2. Germline CDR1 and CDR2: LNHDA and SQIVND (reference sequence). For the CDR3, the DNA is TGTGCCAGTAGTGCTAGCGGGGGGGTCTCCTACAATGAGCAGTTCTTC. Translation gives CASSASGGVSYNEQFF.

The J gene is TRBJ2-2, the V gene TRBV4-1; the D gene is possibly TRBD2 (5 bases). This CDR3 contains 16 residues. Trimming cost V 4 bases and J 2 bases, with 14 bases left between them. Germline loops: CDR1 MGHRA, CDR2 YSYEKL. As DNA, the CDR3 is TGCGCCAGCAGCCTGTGGTTGGACTTAAACACCGGGGAGCTGTTTTTT. Its translation: CASSLWLDLNTGELFF.

The chain couples TRBV18 to TRBJ1-2, with a tentative D call TRBD1 (5 bases). CDR3 length equals 13 residues. The ends were cut back, 3 bases at V and 2 bases at J, with 7 bases in the middle. CDR1 is KGHSH, CDR2 LQKENI, per germline. DNA of the CDR3: TGTGCCAGCTCACCCCCAGGGAACTATGGCTACACCTTC. Residues: CASSPPGNYGYTF. The full variable domain, in which reference TRBV18 and TRBJ1-2 provide the parts outside the CDR3, is NAGVMQNPRHLVRRRGQEARLRCSPMKGHSHVYWYRQLPEEGLKFMVYLQKENIIDESGMPKERFSAEFPKEGPSILRIQQVVRGDSAAYFCASSPPGNYGYTFGSGTRLTVV.

The chain recombines TRBV7-8 with TRBJ2-7; a possible D gene is TRBD1 (6 bases). Trimming cost V 5 bases and J 4 bases, with 21 bases left between them. The CDR3 is 16 residues long. The germline gives CDR1 SGHVS, CDR2 FQNEAQ. As DNA, the CDR3 is TGTGCCAGCAGCCTTAGGTACCGGGACACTTCGTACGAGCAGTACTTC. Its protein is CASSLRYRDTSYEQYF.

The chain has TRBV7-9 and TRBJ2-7; possible D gene TRBD1, 7 bases. The CDR3 runs to 14 residues. V lost 4 bases and J 6 bases, leaving 16 bases between the germline ends. From germline, CDR1 is SEHNR and CDR2 FQNEAQ (reference sequence). In DNA form, the CDR3 reads TGTGCCAGCAGCTCCCAGGGGGGAGCTGCCGAGCAGTACTTC. It encodes CASSSQGGAAEQYF.

The V and J genes are TRBV7-9 and TRBJ1-1; D gene unclear. V was cut by 1 base and J by 10 bases, with 16 bases left in between. The CDR3 loop spans 14 amino acids. CDR1 and CDR2 from the germline V gene are SEHNR and FQNEAQ (reference sequence). The DNA of the CDR3 is TGTGCCAGCAGCTTAGACGCGGGCGCGTCCTTAGCTTTCTTT. Its translation: CASSLDAGASLAFF.

V and J are TRBV30 and TRBJ2-1; 9 bases fit TRBD2. V gave up 8 bases and J gave up 7 bases; unmatched junction bases: 9. This CDR3 spans 13 amino acids. CDR1 GTSNPN and CDR2 SVGIG come from the germline V gene (reference sequence). The CDR3 is CAGNRGRANEQFF. For the CDR3, the DNA is TGTGCCGGAAACCGCGGGAGGGCTAATGAGCAGTTCTTC.

V is TRBV7-3 and J is TRBJ2-7, with a weak D call TRBD2 (5 bases). Germline V gene data show CDR1 as SGHTA and CDR2 as FQGTGA. Trimming left V 2 bases short and J 9 bases short, with 11 bases between. This CDR3 comprises 12 residues. The CDR3 sequence is CASSLGSGRQYF. CDR3 DNA sequence: TGTGCCAGCAGCTTAGGATCGGGGAGGCAGTACTTC.

The gene calls are TRBV25-1 and TRBJ1-2; 7 nucleotides agree with TRBD1. The germline gives CDR1 MGHDK, CDR2 SYGVNS. The J segment lost 9 bases and the V segment lost 6 bases, leaving 16 bases of the junction unmatched. This CDR3 has 15 residues. DNA of the CDR3: TGTGCCAGCAGCGCCAGGGGGAAAGTTGGAGAGAGCTACACCTTC. Protein sequence: CASSARGKVGESYTF.

The CDR3 here is CATREVGNQPQHF. CDR3 coding DNA: TGTGCCACCAGGGAGGTAGGCAATCAGCCCCAGCATTTT. This chain links TRBV10-3 with TRBJ1-5; D is perhaps TRBD1 (5 bases). V lost 10 bases and J lost 2, with 12 bases in between. The CDR3 covers 13 residues. Germline-derived CDR1 and CDR2 are ENHRY and SYGVKD.

The chain carries TRBV5-1 and TRBJ2-1; 7 bases are shared with TRBD1. Germline CDR1 SGHRS, CDR2 YFSETQ. Trimming took 3 bases from V and 1 from J; bases not matched to a gene: 4. This CDR3 has 15 residues. CDR3 amino acids: CASSYGQASYNEQFF. DNA of the CDR3: TGCGCCAGCAGCTACGGACAGGCTTCCTACAATGAGCAGTTCTTC.

The V and J genes are TRBV18 and TRBJ2-7; 11 nucleotides agree with TRBD1. The CDR3 contains 18 residues. Germline trimming cut 1 base from V and 0 bases from J; bases unmatched to any gene: 8. From germline, CDR1 is KGHSH and CDR2 LQKENI. The CDR3 protein is CASSPRTGGHASSYEQYF. Here the CDR3 DNA reads TGTGCCAGCTCACCACGGACAGGGGGCCACGCTTCCTCCTACGAGCAGTACTTC.

The chain carries TRBV7-6 and TRBJ1-6; the match to TRBD1 covers 7 bases. The ends lost 1 base at V and 10 bases at J; junction bases unmatched: 4. The CDR3 spans 14 residues. Per germline, CDR1 SGHVS and CDR2 FNYEAQ. CDR3 nucleotides: TGTGCCAGCAGCTTAGGGACAGGAGTCTCACCCCTCCACTTT. Amino acid sequence: CASSLGTGVSPLHF.

V gene TRBV28 combines with J gene TRBJ2-3; 9 nucleotides line up with TRBD2. CDR3 length: 18 residues. Germline assignment: CDR1 MDHEN and CDR2 SYDVKM. The V gene end was trimmed by 1 base and the J gene end by 6 bases; junction bases not matched to a gene: 14. CDR3 coding DNA: TGTGCCAGCAGTTTATTGGGGCGGCGGGCGGGGGGGCCCGATACGCAGTATTTT. Amino acids: CASSLLGRRAGGPDTQYF. The variable domain in full, with the rest retrieved from reference TRBV28 and TRBJ2-3, is DVKVTQSSRYLVKRTGEKVFLECVQDMDHENMFWYRQDPGLGLRLIYFSYDVKMKEKGDIPEGYSVSREKKERFSLILESASTNQTSMYLCASSLLGRRAGGPDTQYFGPGTRLTVL.

The J gene is TRBJ1-2, the V gene TRBV30, with TRBD1 as a possible D gene (5 bases). Germline assignment: CDR1 GTSNPN and CDR2 SVGIG (reference sequence). The CDR3 spans 12 residues. V lost 2 bases, J lost 7 bases, and 11 bases lay in between. The CDR3 here is CAWSQTVGGYTF. The CDR3 DNA follows: TGTGCCTGGAGTCAGACAGTGGGTGGCTACACCTTC.